A single sample is the source of the 22 T cell receptor beta chains below, sequenced in a study of shared clonotypes between healthy human individuals. Profiling relied on immunoSEQ multiplex PCR, and the TCRdb table lists in-frame clones only, not all of them. The profile covers approximately 980,000 clones, with over 60% appearing a single time and about 1.5% taken by the ten largest. The source material was memory CD4+ T cells sorted from blood. Subset given: CD45RA-negative fraction. Receptors originate from a man in his late teens or twenties in good health.

The rearrangement joins TRBV11-2 to TRBJ1-3, with D maybe TRBD1 (5 bases). CDR1 and CDR2 (germline): SGHAT, FQNNGV. This CDR3 is built from 14 residues. V was cut by 5 bases and J by 3 bases, with 11 bases left in between. This chain's CDR3 is CASSRDRNGNTIYF. In nucleotides, the CDR3 is TGTGCCAGCAGCCGCGACAGAAATGGAAACACCATATATTTT.

The V and J genes are TRBV14 and TRBJ2-2; the match to TRBD1 covers 8 bases. V gave up 6 bases and J gave up 5 bases; unmatched junction bases: 11. The CDR3 has 16 amino acids. The germline V gene encodes CDR1 SGHDN and CDR2 FVKESK. The CDR3 nucleotides read TGTGCCAGCAGAGACAGTCAGGGGGCGTTGACCGGGGAGCTGTTTTTT. Encoded protein: CASRDSQGALTGELFF.

This clone was seen a single time. The V call is TRBV5-1, the J call TRBJ2-3, with TRBD1 matching 7 bases. The ends lost 4 bases at V and 2 bases at J; junction bases unmatched: 7. The CDR3 totals 15 residues. Germline values: CDR1 SGHRS, CDR2 YFSETQ. The DNA for the CDR3 is TGCGCCAGCAGCCGTGGACAGGCCCACACAGATACGCAGTATTTT. This translates into CASSRGQAHTDTQYF.

The J gene is TRBJ1-5, the V gene TRBV18; D is possibly TRBD1 (6 bases). Germline CDR1 and CDR2: KGHSH and LQKENI. V lost 6 bases and J lost 3, with 9 bases in between. The CDR3 spans 13 residues. CDR3 residues: CASSGQINQPQHF. Written as DNA, the CDR3 is TGTGCCAGCTCCGGACAGATCAATCAGCCCCAGCATTTT.

The V call is TRBV5-1, the J call TRBJ2-7, with 10 bases matching TRBD2. The CDR3 covers 16 residues. V lost 6 bases, J lost 4 bases, and 13 bases stayed unmatched. Per the germline V gene, CDR1 is SGHRS and CDR2 is YFSETQ. CDR3 DNA sequence: TGCGCCAGCAACAGTCGGTCTAGCGGGAGCAGGTACGAGCAGTACTTC. This sequence encodes CASNSRSSGSRYEQYF.

In its sample, this clone was seen a few times. The chain combines TRBV28 with TRBJ1-5; maybe TRBD1 (6 bases). Deletions cut 3 bases from V and 5 bases from J, with 11 bases between. Looked up from germline, CDR1 is MDHEN and CDR2 is SYDVKM. The CDR3 consists of 14 residues. The CDR3 nucleotides read TGTGCCAGCAGTTTTCGGGGGCTTGATCAGCCCCAGCATTTT. The encoded protein is CASSFRGLDQPQHF.

This clone occurred once. The chain carries TRBV5-1 and TRBJ1-1; D remains unclear. The CDR3 is 14 amino acids. Germline V CDR1 and CDR2: SGHRS, YFSETQ. The V and J ends lost 4 bases and 5 bases respectively, with 15 bases between them. CDR3 sequence: CASSPQTAGTEAFF. DNA of the CDR3: TGCGCCAGCAGCCCCCAGACCGCGGGAACTGAAGCTTTCTTT.

V usage is TRBV11-2 and J usage is TRBJ2-7; TRBD1 matches 9 bases. Germline V CDR1 and CDR2: SGHAT, FQNNGV. The CDR3 contains 14 residues. Losses at the gene ends were 5 bases for V and 7 bases for J; bases not matched to a gene: 9. CDR3: CASSTPGTGNEQYF. The CDR3 DNA follows: TGTGCCAGCAGCACCCCCGGGACAGGGAATGAGCAGTACTTC.

This clone was seen only a few times. The chain carries TRBV27 and TRBJ2-5; D remains unclear. The germline V and J ends were trimmed by 2 bases and 1 base, with 5 bases remaining between them. This CDR3 comprises 13 residues. Germline CDR1 MNHEY, CDR2 SMNVEV (reference sequence). The CDR3, as DNA: TGTGCCAGCAGTTTACGAATCCAAGAGACCCAGTACTTC. Its translation: CASSLRIQETQYF.

This clone was counted between two and nine times. This chain joins TRBV5-4 and TRBJ1-6; D gene unclear. Germline V lookup: CDR1 SGHNT, CDR2 YYREEE (reference sequence). V was shortened by 2 bases and J by 0 bases, with 9 bases between the two germline ends. CDR3 length: 16 amino acids. CDR3 nucleotide sequence: TGTGCCAGCAGCTTCGGCCCAAGCTCCTATAATTCACCCCTCCACTTT. It is translated as CASSFGPSSYNSPLHF.

This chain links TRBV6-6 with TRBJ1-2; maybe TRBD1 (5 bases). V was cut by 2 bases and J by 4 bases, with 11 bases left in between. CDR1 MNHNY and CDR2 SVGAGI come from the germline V gene (reference sequence). This CDR3 spans 14 amino acids. The CDR3 protein is CASSYLVRVYGYTF. The DNA of the CDR3 is TGTGCCAGCAGTTACCTTGTCAGGGTCTATGGCTACACCTTC.

In its sample, this clone was seen once. The J gene is TRBJ2-3, the V gene TRBV7-2; TRBD1 is a possible D gene (5 bases). CDR1 and CDR2 from the germline V gene are SGHTA and FQGNSA. V gave up 2 bases and J gave up 4 bases, with 13 bases separating them. The CDR3 is 15 residues long. The CDR3 loop reads CASSLRGRTADTQYF. CDR3 coding DNA: TGTGCCAGCAGCTTAAGGGGCCGGACCGCAGATACGCAGTATTTT.

The chain combines TRBV30 with TRBJ1-5; the D is unclear. CDR1 is GTSNPN and CDR2 is SVGIG in the germline V gene (reference sequence). The CDR3 consists of 14 residues. Trimming pared 1 base from V and 0 bases from J, leaving 7 bases between. The CDR3 reads CAWSGVDSNQPQHF. The CDR3 nucleotides are TGTGCCTGGAGTGGGGTGGATAGCAATCAGCCCCAGCATTTT.

V is TRBV4-2 and J is TRBJ2-2; 7 nucleotides match TRBD1. Germline-derived CDR1 and CDR2 are LGHNA and YNFKEQ. V lost 1 base and J lost 7; bases outside the gene matches: 9. This CDR3 comprises 16 residues. The chain's CDR3 is CASSQGSQGVGGELFF. Written as DNA, the CDR3 is TGTGCCAGCAGCCAAGGATCGCAGGGGGTCGGCGGGGAGCTGTTTTTT.

The gene calls are TRBV30 and TRBJ1-6, with D uncertain. Germline CDR1 GTSNPN, CDR2 SVGIG (reference sequence). V was cut by 3 bases and J by 11 bases, with 20 bases left in between. The CDR3 extends over 15 amino acids. CDR3 nucleotides: TGTGCCTGGAGCCCAAAGGATACTCAAGGGACACCCCTCCACTTT. Its translation is CAWSPKDTQGTPLHF.

The chain recombines TRBV27 with TRBJ1-1, with a tentative D call TRBD1 (5 bases). Germline CDR1 is MNHEY and CDR2 is SMNVEV (reference sequence). The CDR3 length is 13 residues. V was cut by 6 bases and J by 1 base, with 9 bases left in between. The DNA for the CDR3 is TGTGCCAGCAGAGCAACAGGGAACACTGAAGCTTTCTTT. Its translation: CASRATGNTEAFF.

V is TRBV5-4 and J is TRBJ2-5; TRBD2 is a possible D gene (6 bases). This CDR3 is built from 15 residues. From germline, CDR1 is SGHNT and CDR2 YYREEE (reference sequence). Trimming stripped 0 bases from V and 5 bases from J, with 14 bases between. The CDR3 DNA is TGTGCCAGCAGCTTGGCCGGGGGATCGTGGGAGACCCAGTACTTC. It encodes CASSLAGGSWETQYF.

This CDR3 is CASSVVGAGGEQYF. The CDR3 DNA sequence: TGTGCCAGCAGCGTAGTGGGGGCGGGCGGCGAGCAGTACTTC. The chain carries TRBV9 and TRBJ2-7; D is perhaps TRBD1 (6 bases). V gave up 0 bases and J gave up 6 bases, with 13 bases separating them. The V gene's germline CDR1 is SGDLS and CDR2 YYNGEE. This CDR3 comprises 14 residues. The full variable domain, with the rest looked up from reference TRBV9 and TRBJ2-7, is DSGVTQTPKHLITATGQRVTLRCSPRSGDLSVYWYQQSLDQGLQFLIQYYNGEERAKGNILERFSAQQFPDLHSELNLSSLELGDSALYFCASSVVGAGGEQYFGPGTRLTVT.

The V gene is TRBV6-1, the J gene TRBJ1-2; no reliable D call. Germline V gene lookup returns CDR1 MNHNS and CDR2 SASEGT. V lost 2 bases, J lost 4 bases, and 11 bases lay in between. The CDR3 extends over 14 amino acids. The CDR3 nucleotides read TGTGCCAGCAGTGAAAGGCTGCGGGCCTATGGCTACACCTTC. Protein: CASSERLRAYGYTF.

The rearrangement uses TRBV6-5 and TRBJ1-2, with D perhaps matching TRBD1 (5 bases). Germline V CDR1 and CDR2: MNHEY, SVGAGI. The CDR3 consists of 15 residues. V lost 2 bases and J lost 4, with 14 bases in between. CDR3 nucleotide sequence: TGTGCCAGCAGTTACGGGGCTGGGCCGCTCTATGGCTACACCTTC. It specifies CASSYGAGPLYGYTF.

This chain connects TRBV7-9 to TRBJ1-2, with D uncertain. The CDR3 extends over 14 amino acids. With 1 base removed from V and 4 bases from J, the gap between germline ends came to 10 bases. Per germline, CDR1 SEHNR and CDR2 FQNEAQ (reference sequence). The DNA for the CDR3 is TGTGCCAGCAGCTTAGGACAAGCAGCCTATGGCTACACCTTC. Translated: CASSLGQAAYGYTF.

The chain recombines TRBV30 with TRBJ2-7; possibly TRBD1 for D (5 bases). There are 14 residues in the CDR3. Germline CDR1 GTSNPN, CDR2 SVGIG (reference sequence). V shed 3 bases and J shed 3 bases, with 15 bases lying between them. CDR3 DNA: TGTGCCTGGAGGTATTCAGGAAGGGGCTACGAGCAGTACTTC. Translated, it gives CAWRYSGRGYEQYF.